These T cell receptor beta chains were read from a single sample in a study. TCRdb used MiXCR to reprocess the RT-PCR reads, holding one entry per CDR3 protein. The sample contains 550,000 to 750,000 distinct CDR3 sequences, 14% of which appear only once. Sequencing was done on a sample of memory CD4+ T cells from blood. The receptors come from a female donor in good health, serving as a healthy control. Both conserved end residues are part of each CDR3. D genes are given only for firm matches. Clone size is stated in some rows and not others, as once, few, many or a class when expanded.

TRBV3-1,.,.,TRBJ2-1,TGTGCCAGCAGCCAAGGGGACGATTACAATGAGCAGTTCTTC,CASSQGDDYNEQFF
TRBV6-5,many,.,TRBJ2-2,TGTGCCAGCAGCTGGACACACGCGAACACCGGGGAGCTGTTTTTT,CASSWTHANTGELFF
TRBV7-2,.,.,TRBJ1-5,TGTGCCAGCAGCTTAGAGGGGCAGGGCAACAATCAGCCCCAGCATTTT,CASSLEGQGNNQPQHF
TRBV7-4,many,.,TRBJ2-4,TGTGCCAGCAGTCGGGGCCAAGAGGCCAAAAACATTCAGTACTTC,CASSRGQEAKNIQYF
TRBV4-1,many,.,TRBJ2-3,TGCGCCAGCAGCCCCCAGTTCGCTAGCACAGATACGCAGTATTTT,CASSPQFASTDTQYF
TRBV7-3,few,TRBD2,TRBJ2-1,TGTGCCAGCGGGAAAGCGGGGGGTTCCAATGAGCAGTTCTTC,CASGKAGGSNEQFF
TRBV7-9,few,TRBD1,TRBJ2-7,TGTGCCAGCAGCCAAGGGACAGGGGCGGAGAGGGAGCAGTACTTC,CASSQGTGAEREQYF
TRBV24-1,.,TRBD2,TRBJ2-3,TGTGCCACCAGTGCAGCGGGAGAGAGCACAGATACGCAGTATTTT,CATSAAGESTDTQYF
TRBV20-1,.,TRBD1,TRBJ2-5,TGCAGTGCGCGGACAGGGGGAAGGGAGACCCAGTACTTC,CSARTGGRETQYF
TRBV7-2,many,TRBD2,TRBJ2-7,TGTGCCAGCAGCCCAAAACTAGCGGGAGCGTACGAGCAGTACTTC,CASSPKLAGAYEQYF
TRBV11-2,.,.,TRBJ2-4,TGTGCCAGCAGCTTACCAGGGGCGGACATTCAGTACTTC,CASSLPGADIQYF
TRBV20-1,.,TRBD1,TRBJ1-2,TGCAGTGCTAGGACAGGGAAAGTGGGAGGCTACACCTTC,CSARTGKVGGYTF
TRBV11-2,many,.,TRBJ1-1,TGTGCCAGCAGATCGCAGCCGAACACTGAAGCTTTCTTT,CASRSQPNTEAFF
TRBV3-1,.,.,TRBJ1-2,TGTGCCAGCAGCCAGGAAGCCGGCAGGGTGGATGGCTACACCTTC,CASSQEAGRVDGYTF
TRBV9,few,TRBD1,TRBJ1-1,TGTGCCAGCAGCGTAGATGGGGGGAACAGGGGACCCACTGAAGCTTTCTTT,CASSVDGGNRGPTEAFF
TRBV5-6,few,.,TRBJ2-4,TGTGCCAGCAGCTTTGGTGAAACCAAAAACATTCAGTACTTC,CASSFGETKNIQYF
TRBV5-8,few,TRBD1,TRBJ1-5,TGTGCCAGCAGCGATCTGACAGGGGTAATGAATCAGCCCCAGCATTTT,CASSDLTGVMNQPQHF
TRBV6-6,few,.,TRBJ1-2,TGTGCCAGCAGTACAAATGGACAAGGTCGTGGCTACACCTTC,CASSTNGQGRGYTF
TRBV20-1,.,.,TRBJ2-1,TGCAGTGCTCGGACATCGACCAGCTCCTACAATGAGCAGTTCTTC,CSARTSTSSYNEQFF